A single sample is the source of the 30 T cell receptor beta chains below, sequenced in a study of blood T cell repertoires in COVID-19. Only in-frame clones appear in the TCRdb table, and some are missing; sequencing was by immunoSEQ multiplex PCR. This table holds 250,000 or so clones, 90% found once. The material sequenced was peripheral blood. Receptor source: a woman aged 60 to 75 with COVID-19, enrolled during active disease.

There are a few counts of this clone. This chain links TRBV24-1 with TRBJ2-2; a weak D match, TRBD2 (5 bases). The CDR3 contains 14 residues. Between the trimmed V and J ends, which lost 4 bases and 1 base, there was a span of 6 bases. Germline V gene data show CDR1 as KGHDR and CDR2 as SFDVKD. The CDR3 coding sequence is TGTGCCACCAGTGACGGAGGGAACACCGGGGAGCTGTTTTTT. Translated: CATSDGGNTGELFF.

CDR3 region: CASGTRVGTGPTDTQYF. In DNA form, the CDR3 reads TGTGCTAGTGGCACCCGGGTCGGGACAGGGCCCACAGATACGCAGTATTTT. This chain links TRBV12-5 with TRBJ2-3; 9 nucleotides line up with TRBD1. V gave up 6 bases and J gave up 2 bases; unmatched junction bases: 12. There are 17 residues in the CDR3. Germline V gene sequence: CDR1 LGHNT, CDR2 FRNRAP.

V is TRBV28 and J is TRBJ1-1; D is unresolved. V lost 6 bases and J 11 bases, leaving 16 bases between the germline ends. Germline-derived CDR1 and CDR2 are MDHEN and SYDVKM. The CDR3 extends over 12 amino acids. The CDR3 DNA reads as TGTGCCAGCAGCCGGGATAGGGAGAAGGCTTTCTTT. Translating it yields CASSRDREKAFF.

V and J are TRBV11-1 and TRBJ2-1; D is unresolved. The CDR3 has 15 amino acids. The germline gives CDR1 SGHAT, CDR2 FQDESV (reference sequence). Trimming cost V 6 bases and J 4 bases, with 16 bases left between them. The DNA for the CDR3 is TGTGCCAGCAGTCCAGTAGGTGAACAGTACAATGAGCAGTTCTTC. Protein sequence: CASSPVGEQYNEQFF.

The chain links TRBV10-3 to TRBJ1-6, with D possibly matching TRBD1 (6 bases). The V end lost 6 bases, the J end lost 9 bases, and 18 bases lay between the germline ends. Germline values: CDR1 ENHRY, CDR2 SYGVKD. The length of the CDR3 is 15 residues. DNA for the CDR3: TGTGCCATCAGGGACTCCGGGACATATGGTTCACCCCTCCACTTT. It is translated as CAIRDSGTYGSPLHF.

The CDR3 bases are TGTGCCAGCAGCTTAGCGCCGGTTAGAACAGGGATGAATGAAAAACTGTTTTTT. Translated: CASSLAPVRTGMNEKLFF. This chain connects TRBV7-9 to TRBJ1-4; D is perhaps TRBD1 (6 bases). In germline, CDR1 is SEHNR, CDR2 FQNEAQ (reference sequence). This CDR3 has 18 amino acids. The germline V and J ends were trimmed by 0 bases and 5 bases, with 19 bases remaining between them.

The chain employs TRBV19 and TRBJ2-1; possibly TRBD2 for D (5 bases). Looked up from germline, CDR1 is LNHDA and CDR2 is SQIVND (reference sequence). With 3 bases removed from V and 9 bases from J, the gap between germline ends came to 9 bases. CDR3 length: 12 amino acids. The CDR3 nucleotides read TGTGCCAGTAGTATGATCCGGGGTGAGCAGTTCTTC. It yields the protein CASSMIRGEQFF.

The CDR3 here is CASSGQGPSDTQYF. The CDR3 bases are TGTGCCAGCAGTGGACAGGGTCCTTCAGATACGCAGTATTTT. The chain links TRBV2 to TRBJ2-3; 7 nucleotides align to TRBD1. Trimming cost V 4 bases and J 4 bases; bases outside gene matches: 5. Germline V lookup: CDR1 SNHLY, CDR2 FYNNEI. This CDR3 comprises 14 residues.

The chain has TRBV24-1 and TRBJ2-5; TRBD2 is a possible D gene (6 bases). CDR1 is KGHDR and CDR2 is SFDVKD in the germline V gene. The CDR3 spans 15 residues. Trimming removed 2 bases from V and 0 bases from J, with 9 bases in between. The CDR3 loop reads CATSDSGGDQETQYF. The CDR3 region has the DNA TGTGCCACCAGTGATTCCGGAGGGGACCAAGAGACCCAGTACTTC.

This clone was seen only a few times. The J gene is TRBJ1-2, the V gene TRBV2, with a tentative D call TRBD1 (5 bases). Germline loops: CDR1 SNHLY, CDR2 FYNNEI. The ends were cut back, 6 bases at V and 4 bases at J, with 9 bases in the middle. This CDR3 has 12 amino acids. The CDR3 sequence: CASRGTAYGYTF. CDR3 DNA: TGTGCCAGCAGGGGGACTGCCTATGGCTACACCTTC.

The V and J genes are TRBV30 and TRBJ2-2; D is possibly TRBD1 (5 bases). The CDR3 is made up of 12 amino acids. The V end was cut by 4 bases, the J end by 7 bases, with 10 bases between. Germline assignment: CDR1 GTSNPN and CDR2 SVGIG (reference sequence). CDR3 loop: CAWKGAFGELFF. The CDR3 DNA follows: TGTGCCTGGAAAGGGGCGTTCGGGGAGCTGTTTTTT.

The rearrangement uses TRBV12-3 or TRBV12-4 and TRBJ1-1, with 8 bases identical to TRBD1. The CDR3 is 13 amino acids. V dropped 1 base and J dropped 11; count of bases not matched to a gene: 6. The CDR3 coding sequence is TGTGCCAGCAGTTTAGGGACAGGGATGGTCGCTTTCTTT. Translated, it gives CASSLGTGMVAFF.

The chain uses TRBV5-1 and TRBJ1-3; D is ambiguous. CDR1 SGHRS and CDR2 YFSETQ come from the germline V gene. The CDR3 has 14 residues. With 4 bases removed from V and 0 bases from J, the gap between germline ends came to 8 bases. The CDR3, as DNA: TGCGCCAGCAGCCCCGGGAACTCTGGAAACACCATATATTTT. Amino acids: CASSPGNSGNTIYF.

This clone was observed once. This specimen includes other DNA sequences encoding the same CDR3. The chain has TRBV7-3 and TRBJ2-1; 11 bases fit TRBD2. This CDR3 spans 15 amino acids. J lost 7 bases, V lost 5 bases, and 7 bases had no gene match. CDR1 is SGHTA, CDR2 FQGTGA, per germline. CDR3 protein: CASSLRLAGLNEQFF. In nucleotides, the CDR3 is TGTGCCAGCAGCCTCAGACTAGCGGGGTTGAATGAGCAGTTCTTC.

The chain links TRBV5-4 to TRBJ1-4; 8 nucleotides match TRBD1. Looked up from germline, CDR1 is SGHNT and CDR2 is YYREEE (reference sequence). This CDR3 is 15 amino acids long. Trimming took 5 bases from V and 3 from J; bases not matched to a gene: 6. The CDR3 protein is CASRTQGAANEKLFF. CDR3 nucleotides: TGTGCCAGCAGAACTCAGGGGGCCGCTAATGAAAAACTGTTTTTT. Based on the CDR3 plus reference TRBV5-4 and TRBJ1-4, the full variable domain is ETGVTQSPTHLIKTRGQQVTLRCSSQSGHNTVSWYQQALGQGPQFIFQYYREEENGRGNFPPRFSGLQFPNYSSELNVNALELDDSALYLCASRTQGAANEKLFFGSGTQLSVL.

V gene TRBV27 combines with J gene TRBJ1-5; 12 positions match TRBD1. This CDR3 has 16 residues. The V gene end was trimmed by 3 bases and the J gene end by 0 bases; junction bases not matched to a gene: 0. Germline assignment: CDR1 MNHEY and CDR2 SMNVEV (reference sequence). CDR3 DNA: TGTGCCAGCAGTTTGGGACAGGGGGCTAGCAATCAGCCCCAGCATTTT. It codes for CASSLGQGASNQPQHF.

This clone appeared a single time. The chain employs TRBV4-3 and TRBJ2-7, with D unresolved. Germline lookup yields CDR1 LGHNA and CDR2 YSLEER. Between the trimmed V and J ends, which lost 0 bases and 1 base, there was a span of 13 bases. The CDR3 has 16 residues. This CDR3 reads CASSQDNTVHSYEQYF. The CDR3 DNA follows: TGCGCCAGCAGCCAAGATAACACAGTGCATTCCTACGAGCAGTACTTC.

V usage is TRBV9 and J usage is TRBJ1-1; D remains ambiguous. Trimming cost V 0 bases and J 2 bases, with 11 bases left between them. The CDR3 length is 15 residues. Germline V gene sequence: CDR1 SGDLS, CDR2 YYNGEE. CDR3 DNA sequence: TGTGCCAGCAGCGTAGCTCGGGGAAGCAACACTGAAGCTTTCTTT. This translates into CASSVARGSNTEAFF.

The CDR3 bases are TGCGCCAGCAGTGAAGCCAGGGTCCACGAGCAGTACTTC. Amino acid sequence: CASSEARVHEQYF. V and J are TRBV10-1 and TRBJ2-7; D perhaps matches TRBD1 (5 bases). In germline, CDR1 is WNHNN, CDR2 SYGVQD (reference sequence). This CDR3 has 13 amino acids. With 3 bases removed from V and 5 bases from J, the gap between germline ends came to 11 bases.

The J gene is TRBJ1-3, the V gene TRBV4-2; no definite D call. Trimming shortened V by 0 bases and J by 5 bases, and 11 bases separated the two germline ends. This CDR3 is built from 15 residues. CDR1 is LGHNA and CDR2 is YNFKEQ in the germline V gene. CDR3 in DNA: TGTGCCAGCAGCCAAGAAGGAGTGGGTAGAAACACCATATATTTT. Amino acids: CASSQEGVGRNTIYF.

The J gene is TRBJ2-7, the V gene TRBV7-2, with 10 positions matching TRBD1. The length of the CDR3 is 15 residues. The ends lost 4 bases at V and 2 bases at J; junction bases unmatched: 5. Germline V gene sequence: CDR1 SGHTA, CDR2 FQGNSA. CDR3 nucleotides: TGTGCCAGCAGCTCACCGGGACAGGGGACCTACGAGCAGTACTTC. Protein: CASSSPGQGTYEQYF.

The V call is TRBV3-1 (or the pseudogene TRBV3-2), the J call TRBJ1-2; no firm D call. The V gene's germline CDR1 is LGHDT and CDR2 YNNKEL (reference sequence). The CDR3 covers 12 residues. V lost 3 bases and J lost 5, with 7 bases in between. Here the CDR3 reads CASSHRRYGYTF. CDR3 DNA sequence: TGTGCCAGCAGCCATAGGAGATATGGCTACACCTTC.

This clone appeared a single time. The chain couples TRBV6-6 to TRBJ2-1; 10 bases agree with TRBD1. The CDR3 runs to 15 residues. With V trimmed by 2 bases and J by 4 bases, 2 bases remained unmatched. Germline V gene data show CDR1 as MNHNY and CDR2 as SVGAGI (reference sequence). The CDR3, as DNA: TGTGCCAGCAGTTACGGGACAGGGGCTTACAATGAGCAGTTCTTC. This codes for CASSYGTGAYNEQFF.

The J gene is TRBJ1-1, the V gene TRBV10-3; 9 nucleotides match TRBD1. This CDR3 region has 15 residues. V lost 4 bases and J lost 3; bases outside the gene matches: 6. Germline values: CDR1 ENHRY, CDR2 SYGVKD. The CDR3: CAISAPGTGYTEAFF. The CDR3 nucleotides are TGTGCCATCAGTGCTCCCGGGACAGGGTACACTGAAGCTTTCTTT.

With respect to this clone: The sample carries other DNA sequences with the same CDR3. The chain recombines TRBV4-2 with TRBJ1-5; 8 bases align to TRBD1. V dropped 3 bases and J dropped 5; count of bases not matched to a gene: 0. Germline CDR1 LGHNA, CDR2 YNFKEQ. The CDR3 has 13 residues. The CDR3 spells CASSQDRDQPQHF. In nucleotides, the CDR3 is TGTGCCAGCAGCCAGGACAGGGATCAGCCCCAGCATTTT.

V and J are TRBV6-5 and TRBJ2-2, with D perhaps matching TRBD2 (6 bases). V gave up 2 bases and J gave up 4 bases, with 14 bases separating them. The CDR3 has 16 amino acids. From germline, CDR1 is MNHEY and CDR2 SVGAGI. The CDR3 nucleotides read TGTGCCAGCAGTTACAGGGCTAGCGAAAGCACCGGGGAGCTGTTTTTT. The encoded protein is CASSYRASESTGELFF.

This clone was counted between two and nine times. The genes are TRBV19 and TRBJ2-7, with D tentatively TRBD1 (6 bases). V lost 0 bases, J lost 3 bases, and 9 bases lay in between. There are 14 residues in the CDR3. In germline, CDR1 is LNHDA, CDR2 SQIVND (reference sequence). In DNA form, the CDR3 reads TGTGCCAGTAGTATAGATGGGGGCAGCTACGAGCAGTACTTC. Protein sequence: CASSIDGGSYEQYF. Looking up the rest from reference TRBV19 and TRBJ2-7 gives the full variable domain: DGGITQSPKYLFRKEGQNVTLSCEQNLNHDAMYWYRQDPGQGLRLIYYSQIVNDFQKGDIAEGYSVSREKKESFPLTVTSAQKNPTAFYLCASSIDGGSYEQYFGPGTRLTVT.

This clone has only a few counts. J is TRBJ2-3 and V is TRBV18; weak D call: TRBD1 (5 bases). Germline-derived CDR1 and CDR2 are KGHSH and LQKENI. Between the trimmed V and J ends, which lost 4 bases and 6 bases, there was a span of 11 bases. CDR3 size: 13 residues. The CDR3 is CASSLMAGDTQYF. The CDR3 nucleotides are TGTGCCAGCTCACTAATGGCAGGGGATACGCAGTATTTT.

The J gene is TRBJ2-7, the V gene TRBV7-2, with no clear D. Per germline, CDR1 SGHTA and CDR2 FQGNSA. The CDR3 length is 14 residues. V lost 1 base, J lost 5 bases, and 12 bases lay in between. CDR3 nucleotides: TGTGCCAGCAGCTTAGACAGACGTTCGGACGAGCAGTACTTC. It encodes CASSLDRRSDEQYF.

The genes are TRBV7-3 and TRBJ2-1; 7 nucleotides align to TRBD2. Germline assignment: CDR1 SGHTA and CDR2 FQGTGA. Trimming cost V 5 bases and J 3 bases; bases outside gene matches: 7. This CDR3 region has 15 residues. This chain's CDR3 is CASSQTSSYYNEQFF. Here the CDR3 DNA reads TGTGCCAGCAGCCAGACTAGCAGCTACTACAATGAGCAGTTCTTC.